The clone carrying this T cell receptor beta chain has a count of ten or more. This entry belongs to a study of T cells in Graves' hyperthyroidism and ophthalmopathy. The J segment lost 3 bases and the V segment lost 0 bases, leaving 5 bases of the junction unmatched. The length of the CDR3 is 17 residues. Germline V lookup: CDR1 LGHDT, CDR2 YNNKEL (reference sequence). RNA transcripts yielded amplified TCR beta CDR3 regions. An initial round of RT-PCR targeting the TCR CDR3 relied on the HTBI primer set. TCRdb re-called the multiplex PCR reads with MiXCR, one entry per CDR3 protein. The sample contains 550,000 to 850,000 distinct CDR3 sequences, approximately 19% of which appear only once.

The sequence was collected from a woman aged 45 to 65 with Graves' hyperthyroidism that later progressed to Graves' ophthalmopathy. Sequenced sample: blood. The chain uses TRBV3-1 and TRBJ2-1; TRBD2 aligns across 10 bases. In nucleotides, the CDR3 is TGTGCCAGCAGCCAAGAATGGAGCGGGGGGGACTACAATGAGCAGTTCTTC. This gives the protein CASSQEWSGGDYNEQFF.